This passage covers 7 T cell receptor beta chains from one sample sequenced in a study of T cells after yellow fever vaccination. Each CDR3 protein is one row after TCRdb ran MiXCR on the 5' RACE reads. The sample consists of over 120,000 distinct CDR3 sequences, 6.6% of them appearing once. The sequencing used CD4+ T cells sorted from PBMCs, collected 10 days after the yellow fever booster vaccination. Receptor source: a young man who received the YFV17D yellow fever vaccine.

This clonotype was observed a handful of times. The chain couples TRBV20-1 to TRBJ1-2; weak D call: TRBD1 (5 bases). V lost 5 bases and J lost 8, with 18 bases in between. The CDR3 runs 13 residues. Germline V gene lookup returns CDR1 DFQATT and CDR2 SNEGSKA (reference sequence). CDR3 coding DNA: TGCAGTGCTCGGGGGGGTGTCGATGCGGGCTACACCTTC. The encoded protein is CSARGGVDAGYTF.

This clonotype appeared a few times. The chain joins TRBV20-1 to TRBJ1-1, with a possible D match to TRBD1 (5 bases). The germline gives CDR1 DFQATT, CDR2 SNEGSKA (reference sequence). Trimming shortened V by 4 bases and J by 0 bases, and 6 bases separated the two germline ends. The CDR3 runs 12 residues. The CDR3 sequence is CSAIGVNTEAFF. CDR3 sequence (DNA): TGCAGTGCTATAGGGGTGAACACTGAAGCTTTCTTT.

This clonotype has ten or more counts. CDR3 DNA: TGCAGTGCCGAGGGACTAGCGCGATCGGATACGCAGTATTTT. Translation gives CSAEGLARSDTQYF. The chain joins TRBV20-1 to TRBJ2-3, with TRBD2 identical over 10 bases. Germline CDR1 is DFQATT and CDR2 is SNEGSKA (reference sequence). The CDR3 loop spans 14 amino acids. With V trimmed by 6 bases and J by 6 bases, 9 bases remained unmatched.

With regard to this clonotype: It may be a read error: a sequence one base away is much more abundant. V usage is TRBV10-2 and J usage is TRBJ2-5; TRBD2 matches at 9 bases. CDR1 WSHSY and CDR2 SAAADI come from the germline V gene. This CDR3 is 16 amino acids long. The CDR3 sequence: CASSPPGGRAGEPQYF. CDR3 DNA: TGCGCCAGCAGTCCGCCTGGCGGGAGGGCCGGAGAGCCCCAGTACTTC.

The sample holds many counts of this clonotype. V is TRBV7-8 and J is TRBJ2-7; 7 bases line up with TRBD2. Per the germline V gene, CDR1 is SGHVS and CDR2 is FQNEAQ. The CDR3 spans 14 residues. V dropped 6 bases and J dropped 6; count of bases not matched to a gene: 11. CDR3 sequence reads: CASSRSGGRVEQYF. CDR3 coding DNA: TGTGCCAGCAGTAGGTCGGGGGGAAGGGTCGAGCAGTACTTC. The variable domain in full, completed from reference TRBV7-8 and TRBJ2-7, reads GAGVSQSPRYKVAKRGQDVALRCDPISGHVSLFWYQQALGQGPEFLTYFQNEAQLDKSGLPSDRFFAERPEGSVSTLKIQRTQQEDSAVYLCASSRSGGRVEQYFGPGTRLTVT.

This clonotype occurred a few times. This chain connects TRBV27 to TRBJ2-7; 8 bases agree with TRBD1. Germline values: CDR1 MNHEY, CDR2 SMNVEV (reference sequence). The V and J ends lost 5 bases and 9 bases, in that order; junction bases with no gene match: 9. This CDR3 is built from 13 residues. For the CDR3, the DNA is TGTGCCAGCAGTAGGGACAGGCCGGATAGGCAGTACTTC. Its protein is CASSRDRPDRQYF.

This clonotype was recorded many times. The chain combines TRBV7-2 with TRBJ2-1; 10 nucleotides agree with TRBD1. V shed 5 bases and J 13 bases; nucleotides not matched to a gene: 8. The length of the CDR3 is 13 residues. Germline V lookup: CDR1 SGHTA, CDR2 FQGNSA. CDR3 in amino acids: CASSAGTGVEQFF. The DNA of the CDR3 is TGTGCCAGCAGCGCCGGGACAGGGGTAGAACAGTTCTTC.